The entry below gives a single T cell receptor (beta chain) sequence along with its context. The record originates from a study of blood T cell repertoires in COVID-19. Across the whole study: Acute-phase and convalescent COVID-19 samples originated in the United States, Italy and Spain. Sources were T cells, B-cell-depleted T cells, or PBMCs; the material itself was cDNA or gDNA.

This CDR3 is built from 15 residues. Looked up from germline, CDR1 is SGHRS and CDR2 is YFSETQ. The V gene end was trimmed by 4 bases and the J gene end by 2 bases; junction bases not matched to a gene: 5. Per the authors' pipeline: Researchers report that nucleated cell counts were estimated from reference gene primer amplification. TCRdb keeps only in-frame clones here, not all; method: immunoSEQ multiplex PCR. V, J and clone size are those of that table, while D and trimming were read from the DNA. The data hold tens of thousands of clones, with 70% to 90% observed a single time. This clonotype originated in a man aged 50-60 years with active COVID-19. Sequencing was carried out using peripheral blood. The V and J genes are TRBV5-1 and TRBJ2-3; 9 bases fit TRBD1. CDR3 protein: CASSPGQGPTDTQYF. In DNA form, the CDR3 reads TGCGCCAGCAGCCCGGGACAGGGTCCCACAGATACGCAGTATTTT.